This TCR beta chain is drawn from a study of blood T cell repertoires in COVID-19. On the study more broadly: Acute-phase and convalescent COVID-19 samples originated in the United States, Italy and Spain. Sources were T cells, B-cell-depleted T cells, or PBMCs; the material itself was cDNA or gDNA.

Germline V gene data show CDR1 as SGHNT and CDR2 as YYREEE (reference sequence). The CDR3 consists of 14 residues. Trimming pared 5 bases from V and 7 bases from J, leaving 13 bases between. In the study's own analysis: Estimation of nucleated cell counts was performed using reference gene primer amplification. Some clones are missing from TCRdb's copy, which holds only in-frame ones; the method was immunoSEQ multiplex PCR. The V and J calls and clone size were taken over from that table, and D and trimming were inferred from the DNA. The sample carries roughly 190,000 clones, roughly 84% recorded once.

Sequenced material: peripheral blood. The sequence came from a woman between 40 and 55 years old who had recovered from COVID-19. The J gene is TRBJ1-6, the V gene TRBV5-4; D uncertain. The CDR3 nucleotides are TGTGCCAGCAGTTCGGGTGGTGGGAATTCACCCCTCCACTTT. It yields the protein CASSSGGGNSPLHF.